The 8 T cell receptor beta chains below were found in one sample sequenced in a study of blood T cell repertoires in COVID-19. Assay: immunoSEQ multiplex PCR; the TCRdb copy retains only in-frame clones and omits some. The repertoire holds approximately 360,000 clones, with 70% to 90% as singletons. Sequencing used PBMCs or T cells enriched from blood (not recorded which). All receptors derive from a man aged 40-49 years in a cohort exposed to, infected with or recovered from COVID-19 (not recorded which).

The rearrangement uses TRBV2 and TRBJ1-2, with D hard to call. The CDR3 length is 11 residues. CDR1 is SNHLY and CDR2 is FYNNEI in the germline V gene. Trimming removed 7 bases at V and 4 bases at J, with 7 bases between. The CDR3 region has the DNA TGTGCCAGCATGGAGGCCTATGGCTACACCTTC. Encoded protein: CASMEAYGYTF.

This chain connects TRBV21-1 to TRBJ1-4. TRBV21-1 is a documented pseudogene. The CDR3 spans 15 residues. CDR3 sequence (DNA): TGTGCCAGCAGCAAAAGCGGTCGGGTTGATGAAAAACTGTTTTTT. It encodes CASSKSGRVDEKLFF.

V gene TRBV7-2 combines with J gene TRBJ1-5; TRBD1 agrees at 7 bases. Germline lookup yields CDR1 SGHTA and CDR2 FQGNSA. The CDR3 covers 11 residues. J gave up 12 bases and V 5 bases, and 4 bases lay outside the gene matches. The DNA for the CDR3 is TGTGCCAGCAGCCAAGGGACAGTCCAGCATTTT. Residues: CASSQGTVQHF. Supplemented by reference TRBV7-2 and TRBJ1-5, the full variable domain reads GAGVSQSPSNKVTEKGKDVELRCDPISGHTALYWYRQSLGQGLEFLIYFQGNSAPDKSGLPSDRFSAERTGGSVSTLTIQRTQQEDSAVYLCASSQGTVQHFGDGTRLSIL.

V and J are TRBV27 and TRBJ2-1, with a weak D call TRBD2 (5 bases). Trimming pared 4 bases from V and 6 bases from J, leaving 13 bases between. The CDR3 contains 14 residues. The germline V gene has CDR1 MNHEY and CDR2 SMNVEV (reference sequence). Here the CDR3 reads CASSSPKRTNEQFF. The CDR3, as DNA: TGTGCCAGCAGTTCCCCAAAGCGGACCAATGAGCAGTTCTTC.

The chain employs TRBV13 and TRBJ1-1; 7 bases line up with TRBD1. V trimming: 5 bases; J trimming: 4 bases; junction bases outside the gene matches: 4. CDR3 length: 13 residues. Germline lookup yields CDR1 PRHDT and CDR2 FYEKMQ (reference sequence). Here the CDR3 DNA reads TGTGCCAGCAGCCCCCGGGACAGCACTGAAGCTTTCTTT. This sequence encodes CASSPRDSTEAFF.

The chain uses TRBV7-2 and TRBJ2-5; maybe TRBD2 (6 bases). Germline assignment: CDR1 SGHTA and CDR2 FQGNSA. CDR3 length: 15 amino acids. V lost 5 bases and J lost 3, with 16 bases in between. The CDR3 sequence: CASSTPPSAKETQYF. DNA for the CDR3: TGTGCCAGCAGCACCCCCCCTAGCGCCAAAGAGACCCAGTACTTC.

This clone came up once. The chain uses TRBV7-2 and TRBJ1-1; D call uncertain. The CDR3 loop spans 13 amino acids. Germline V CDR1 and CDR2: SGHTA, FQGNSA. Between the trimmed V and J ends, which lost 1 base and 4 bases, there was a span of 7 bases. CDR3 sequence reads: CASSLDGGTEAFF. CDR3 sequence (DNA): TGTGCCAGCAGCTTAGATGGCGGCACTGAAGCTTTCTTT.

The chain links TRBV2 to TRBJ1-3; TRBD1 might be the D (6 bases). Germline loops: CDR1 SNHLY, CDR2 FYNNEI. The V end lost 6 bases, the J end lost 3 bases, and 12 bases lay between the germline ends. This CDR3 is built from 14 residues. The CDR3 here is CASRLRGFGNTIYF. The CDR3 region has the DNA TGTGCCAGCAGACTCAGGGGTTTTGGAAACACCATATATTTT.